Each of the 20 T cell receptor beta chains below was sequenced from the same sample in a study of cytomegalovirus exposure and HLA in healthy donors. Both 60 Vbeta primers and 13 Jbeta primers went into the PCR. Libraries were prepared by immunoSEQ multiplex PCR; TCRdb keeps only in-frame clonotypes and omits some of them. The sample has about 160,000 clones, approximately 70% seen once. Sequencing was done on a sample of PBMCs. The origin of the receptors is a man in his forties in good health and CMV-seropositive.

This chain joins TRBV7-6 and TRBJ1-1; possible D gene TRBD1, 6 bases. The ends were cut back, 1 base at V and 1 base at J, with 10 bases in the middle. This CDR3 is built from 15 residues. The V gene's germline CDR1 is SGHVS and CDR2 FNYEAQ. CDR3: CASSLGTGPNTEAFF. In DNA form, the CDR3 reads TGTGCCAGCAGCTTAGGCACAGGGCCGAACACTGAAGCTTTCTTT.

This chain connects TRBV25-1 to TRBJ2-3; no firm D call. Deletions cut 4 bases from V and 2 bases from J, with 13 bases between. The CDR3 is 15 amino acids. From germline, CDR1 is MGHDK and CDR2 SYGVNS. CDR3 loop: CASSGVLPYTDTQYF. In DNA form, the CDR3 reads TGTGCCAGCAGTGGAGTCCTACCTTACACAGATACGCAGTATTTT. The whole variable domain, remainder taken from reference TRBV25-1 and TRBJ2-3, is EADIYQTPRYLVIGTGKKITLECSQTMGHDKMYWYQQDPGMELHLIHYSYGVNSTEKGDLSSESTVSRIRTEHFPLTLESARPSHTSQYLCASSGVLPYTDTQYFGPGTRLTVL.

This chain uses TRBV10-3 with TRBJ1-1; 7 bases are shared with TRBD1. The CDR3 totals 13 residues. The V and J ends lost 6 bases and 4 bases, in that order; junction bases with no gene match: 5. Germline CDR1 reads ENHRY; CDR2 reads SYGVKD. CDR3 region: CAISPAGGTEAFF. For the CDR3, the DNA is TGTGCCATCAGCCCCGCAGGGGGCACTGAAGCTTTCTTT.

This chain connects TRBV9 to TRBJ1-3; D remains unclear. Germline CDR1 and CDR2: SGDLS and YYNGEE. The CDR3 has 14 residues. The V and J ends lost 0 bases and 4 bases respectively, with 8 bases between them. The chain's CDR3 is CASSVGGGGNTIYF. As DNA, the CDR3 is TGTGCCAGCAGCGTAGGAGGCGGCGGAAACACCATATATTTT.

In this sample, this clone turned up once. The V and J genes are TRBV11-2 and TRBJ2-4, with TRBD1 identical over 8 bases. This CDR3 region has 13 residues. Germline values: CDR1 SGHAT, CDR2 FQNNGV. Trimming took 3 bases from V and 7 from J; bases not matched to a gene: 2. This CDR3 is CASSFGQGNIQYF. The CDR3 bases are TGTGCCAGCAGCTTCGGACAGGGCAACATTCAGTACTTC.

The chain joins TRBV6-1 to TRBJ2-5; 9 bases agree with TRBD1. The end of the DNA fits TRBJ2-7 better, so the J call may be wrong. Looked up from germline, CDR1 is MNHNS and CDR2 is SASEGT. The CDR3 runs 13 residues. CDR3 in DNA: TGTGCCAGCACTAGGGACAGGGAGTACGAGCAGTACTTC. Translation gives CASTRDREYEQYF.

The chain joins TRBV7-2 to TRBJ2-5; TRBD1 aligns across 8 bases. The CDR3 is made up of 14 amino acids. The V segment lost 7 bases and the J segment 1 base; nucleotides outside the gene matches: 5. CDR1 SGHTA and CDR2 FQGNSA come from the germline V gene. CDR3: CASTRTGGQETQYF. The CDR3 DNA reads as TGTGCCAGCACCCGTACAGGGGGCCAAGAGACCCAGTACTTC.

This chain links TRBV19 with TRBJ2-2; D might be TRBD1 (5 bases). The germline gives CDR1 LNHDA, CDR2 SQIVND (reference sequence). Trimming removed 3 bases from V and 6 bases from J, with 5 bases in between. The CDR3 has 12 residues. The CDR3 DNA reads as TGTGCCAGTAGTATCAGGGCCGGGGAGCTGTTTTTT. The encoded protein is CASSIRAGELFF. The whole variable domain, remainder taken from reference TRBV19 and TRBJ2-2, is DGGITQSPKYLFRKEGQNVTLSCEQNLNHDAMYWYRQDPGQGLRLIYYSQIVNDFQKGDIAEGYSVSREKKESFPLTVTSAQKNPTAFYLCASSIRAGELFFGEGSRLTVL.

This clone appeared a few times. The rearrangement uses TRBV7-9 and TRBJ1-1; a weak D match, TRBD1 (6 bases). The CDR3 has 16 amino acids. Germline values: CDR1 SEHNR, CDR2 FQNEAQ (reference sequence). With 2 bases removed from V and 0 bases from J, the gap between germline ends came to 13 bases. CDR3 in amino acids: CASSLSGQGMNTEAFF. CDR3 in DNA: TGTGCCAGCAGCTTATCAGGGCAGGGGATGAACACTGAAGCTTTCTTT.

The chain couples TRBV7-8 to TRBJ1-3, with D perhaps TRBD1 (6 bases). Trimming pared 5 bases from V and 0 bases from J, leaving 17 bases between. The CDR3 is 17 residues long. Germline CDR1 reads SGHVS; CDR2 reads FQNEAQ. The CDR3 protein is CASSHPRRTASGNTIYF. The CDR3 DNA reads as TGTGCCAGCAGCCACCCCCGTAGGACAGCCTCTGGAAACACCATATATTTT.

The chain has TRBV5-1 and TRBJ1-1; the match to TRBD1 covers 11 bases. CDR3 length equals 16 residues. Trimming cost V 4 bases and J 0 bases; bases outside gene matches: 5. Germline V CDR1 and CDR2: SGHRS, YFSETQ. CDR3 bases: TGCGCCAGCAGCCCCGGGACAGGGGGGGTGAACACTGAAGCTTTCTTT. This sequence encodes CASSPGTGGVNTEAFF.

This clone has more than one count but fewer than ten. This chain joins TRBV4-1 and TRBJ1-1; D ambiguous. With 0 bases removed from V and 3 bases from J, the gap between germline ends came to 23 bases. The CDR3 is 19 residues long. Germline CDR1 and CDR2: MGHRA and YSYEKL. The CDR3 DNA reads TGCGCCAGCAGCCAAGAAAGTTTGGACTTTTCCCTGGAGGACACTGAAGCTTTCTTT. It encodes CASSQESLDFSLEDTEAFF.

The chain links TRBV27 to TRBJ2-2, with D possibly matching TRBD1 (6 bases). The CDR3 covers 15 residues. The V gene's germline CDR1 is MNHEY and CDR2 SMNVEV (reference sequence). Trimming took off 4 bases at V and 4 bases at J, with 13 bases between the two ends. In nucleotides, the CDR3 is TGTGCCAGCAGTTCGACAGGCCAGCTCACCGGGGAGCTGTTTTTT. Protein sequence: CASSSTGQLTGELFF.

The chain is built from TRBV11-3 and TRBJ2-3; 7 nucleotides line up with TRBD2. The CDR3 has 15 residues. Germline trimming cut 5 bases from V and 2 bases from J; bases unmatched to any gene: 7. The V gene's germline CDR1 is SGHNT and CDR2 YENEEA. CDR3 residues: CASSPWGGFTDTQYF. CDR3 sequence (DNA): TGTGCCAGCAGCCCCTGGGGAGGGTTCACAGATACGCAGTATTTT.

This clone occurred a few times. The chain links TRBV7-6 to TRBJ1-6; D is ambiguous. The V gene's germline CDR1 is SGHVS and CDR2 FNYEAQ. The V end lost 0 bases, the J end lost 0 bases, and 12 bases lay between the germline ends. This CDR3 spans 18 amino acids. CDR3: CASSLAVSGSSYNSPLHF. CDR3 DNA sequence: TGTGCCAGCAGCTTAGCGGTCTCGGGGAGCTCCTATAATTCACCCCTCCACTTT.

The chain is built from TRBV12-5 and TRBJ1-2; D not resolved. V was pared by 2 bases and J by 11 bases, with 15 bases between. The CDR3 is 13 residues long. CDR1 is LGHNT and CDR2 is FRNRAP in the germline V gene. The DNA for the CDR3 is TGTGCTAGTGGTTTGTCCCCGTCATACTTTTACACCTTC. The encoded protein is CASGLSPSYFYTF.

The genes are TRBV27 and TRBJ1-2; the D gene is possibly TRBD1 (6 bases). Trimming removed 4 bases at V and 5 bases at J, with 14 bases between. Per germline, CDR1 MNHEY and CDR2 SMNVEV (reference sequence). CDR3 length: 14 residues. The chain's CDR3 is CASSSTGTHYGYTF. The DNA of the CDR3 is TGTGCCAGCAGTTCCACCGGGACACATTATGGCTACACCTTC.

In DNA form, the CDR3 reads TGTGCCAGCAGGGGGACTAGCGGGATAACCCAGTACTTC. Protein sequence: CASRGTSGITQYF. V usage is TRBV25-1 and J usage is TRBJ2-5, with 13 bases that match TRBD2. With 6 bases clipped from V and 8 bases from J, the junction kept 3 bases outside the gene matches. The germline V gene has CDR1 MGHDK and CDR2 SYGVNS. The CDR3 is made up of 13 amino acids.

The V and J genes are TRBV9 and TRBJ1-4; D is possibly TRBD1 (6 bases). This CDR3 contains 14 residues. Germline CDR1 SGDLS, CDR2 YYNGEE. Trimming shortened V by 4 bases and J by 1 base, and 8 bases separated the two germline ends. This CDR3 reads CASSPTGTNEKLFF. CDR3 DNA: TGTGCCAGCAGCCCGACAGGAACTAATGAAAAACTGTTTTTT.

V gene TRBV10-3 combines with J gene TRBJ2-1, with unresolved D. The germline V gene encodes CDR1 ENHRY and CDR2 SYGVKD. This CDR3 has 13 residues. V was shortened by 4 bases and J by 4 bases, with 8 bases between the two germline ends. As DNA, the CDR3 is TGTGCCATCAGTGGCCCCAGATACAATGAGCAGTTCTTC. Its protein is CAISGPRYNEQFF.